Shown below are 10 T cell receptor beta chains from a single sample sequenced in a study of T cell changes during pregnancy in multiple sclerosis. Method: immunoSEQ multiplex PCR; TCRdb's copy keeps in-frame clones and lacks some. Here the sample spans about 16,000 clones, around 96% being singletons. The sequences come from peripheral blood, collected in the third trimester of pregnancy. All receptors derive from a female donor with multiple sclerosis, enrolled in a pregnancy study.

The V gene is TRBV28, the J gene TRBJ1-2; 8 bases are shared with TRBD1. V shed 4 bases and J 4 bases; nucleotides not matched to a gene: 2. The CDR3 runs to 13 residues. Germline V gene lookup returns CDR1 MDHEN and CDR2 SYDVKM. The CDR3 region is CASSSGGGYGYTF. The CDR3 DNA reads TGTGCCAGCAGTTCAGGGGGCGGCTATGGCTACACCTTC.

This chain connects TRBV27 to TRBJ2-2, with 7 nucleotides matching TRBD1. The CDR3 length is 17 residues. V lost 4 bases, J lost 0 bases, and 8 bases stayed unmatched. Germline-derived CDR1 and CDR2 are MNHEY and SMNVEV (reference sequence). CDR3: CASSSGRQGSNTGELFF. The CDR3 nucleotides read TGTGCCAGCAGTTCGGGAAGACAGGGATCGAACACCGGGGAGCTGTTTTTT.

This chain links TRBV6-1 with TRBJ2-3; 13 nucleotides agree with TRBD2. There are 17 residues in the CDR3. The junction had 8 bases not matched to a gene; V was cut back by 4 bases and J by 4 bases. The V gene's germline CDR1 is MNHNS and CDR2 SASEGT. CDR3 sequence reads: CASSGSPTSGGADTQYF. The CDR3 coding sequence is TGTGCCAGCAGTGGCTCGCCTACTAGCGGGGGGGCAGATACGCAGTATTTT.

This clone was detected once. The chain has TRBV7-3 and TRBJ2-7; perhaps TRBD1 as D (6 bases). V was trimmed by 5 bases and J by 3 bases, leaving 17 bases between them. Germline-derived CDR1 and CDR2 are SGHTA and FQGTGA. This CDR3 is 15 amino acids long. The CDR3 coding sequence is TGTGCCAGCAGCGCGACAGGTGGGCCCCTCTACGAGCAGTACTTC. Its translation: CASSATGGPLYEQYF.

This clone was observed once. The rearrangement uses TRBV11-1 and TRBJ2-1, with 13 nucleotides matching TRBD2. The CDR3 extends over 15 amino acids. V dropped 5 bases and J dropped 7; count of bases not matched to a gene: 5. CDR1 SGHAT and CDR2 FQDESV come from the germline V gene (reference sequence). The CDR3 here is CASSQGLAGRNEQFF. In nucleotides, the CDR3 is TGTGCCAGCAGCCAGGGACTAGCGGGAAGAAATGAGCAGTTCTTC. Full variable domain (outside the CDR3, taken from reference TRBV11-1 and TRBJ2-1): EAEVAQSPRYKITEKSQAVAFWCDPISGHATLYWYRQILGQGPELLVQFQDESVVDDSQLPKDRFSAERLKGVDSTLKIQPAELGDSAMYLCASSQGLAGRNEQFFGPGTRLTVL.

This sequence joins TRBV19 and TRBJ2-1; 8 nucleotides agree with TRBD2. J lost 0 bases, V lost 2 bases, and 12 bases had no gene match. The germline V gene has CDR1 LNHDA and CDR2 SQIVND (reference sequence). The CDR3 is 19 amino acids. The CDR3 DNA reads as TGTGCCAGTAGTATATCGGGTAGCGGGGTTGTTAGCTCCTACAATGAGCAGTTCTTC. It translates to CASSISGSGVVSSYNEQFF.

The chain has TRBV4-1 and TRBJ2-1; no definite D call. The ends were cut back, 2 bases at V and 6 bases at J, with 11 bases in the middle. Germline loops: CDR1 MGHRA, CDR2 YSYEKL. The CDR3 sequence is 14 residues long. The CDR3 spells CASSQPSQSNEQFF. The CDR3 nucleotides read TGCGCCAGCAGCCAACCCTCACAGTCCAATGAGCAGTTCTTC.

In DNA, the CDR3 is TGTGCCAGCAGCCCGACAGGGGGCCCCTACGAGCAGTACTTC. Amino acids: CASSPTGGPYEQYF. The chain has TRBV7-3 and TRBJ2-7, with 10 bases that match TRBD1. Germline V CDR1 and CDR2: SGHTA, FQGTGA. The CDR3 has 14 residues. V lost 5 bases, J lost 2 bases, and 3 bases stayed unmatched.

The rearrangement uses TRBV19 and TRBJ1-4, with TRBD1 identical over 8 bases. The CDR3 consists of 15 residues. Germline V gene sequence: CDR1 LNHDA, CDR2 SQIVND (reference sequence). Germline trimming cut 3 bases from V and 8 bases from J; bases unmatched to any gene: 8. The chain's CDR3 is CASSIGHRGTEKLFF. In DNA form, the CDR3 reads TGTGCCAGTAGTATCGGTCACAGGGGGACCGAAAAACTGTTTTTT. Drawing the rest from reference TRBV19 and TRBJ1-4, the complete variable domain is DGGITQSPKYLFRKEGQNVTLSCEQNLNHDAMYWYRQDPGQGLRLIYYSQIVNDFQKGDIAEGYSVSREKKESFPLTVTSAQKNPTAFYLCASSIGHRGTEKLFFGSGTQLSVL.

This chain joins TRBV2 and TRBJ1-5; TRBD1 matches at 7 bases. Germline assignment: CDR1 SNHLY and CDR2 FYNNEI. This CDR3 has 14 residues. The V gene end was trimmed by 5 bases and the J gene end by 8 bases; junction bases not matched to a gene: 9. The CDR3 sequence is CASSPTGPWEPQHF. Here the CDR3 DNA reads TGTGCCAGCAGTCCGACAGGGCCGTGGGAGCCCCAGCATTTT.